This TCR beta chain was sequenced for a study of T cell clonality in common variable immunodeficiency. The trim removed 6 bases at V and 7 bases at J, leaving 12 bases unmatched. The CDR3 consists of 16 residues. From germline, CDR1 is MNHEY and CDR2 SVGEGT. The study, taken as a whole, reports: CVID subjects shared fewer TCRbeta clones than healthy controls did. CVID subjects showed higher TCRbeta clonality than healthy controls.

This clone occurred many times. Its target is unknown. Sequencing ends 3 residues short of the CDR3 end; the germline J gene provides the rest. The protocol was immunoSEQ multiplex PCR, while the TCRdb copy is restricted to in-frame clones and leaves out a portion. The profile covers tens of thousands of clones, none occurring a single time. Sequenced input: peripheral blood mononuclear cells. V and J are TRBV6-2 or TRBV6-3 and TRBJ1-6; 7 bases fit TRBD1. This receptor was taken from a person aged 18 to 75 in good health. CDR3 bases read: TGTGCCAGCAGAACGTCCCGGGACAGCTCGAATTCACCC. This sequence encodes CASRTSRDSSNSP. The whole CDR3 region reads CASRTSRDSSNSPLHF.